This entry lists 7 T cell receptor beta chains sequenced from one sample in a study of T cell changes during pregnancy in multiple sclerosis (dated by TCRdb to the late 2010s). The library was built by means of the immunoSEQ multiplex PCR assay. TCRdb provides this immuneACCESS table in a form limited to in-frame rearrangements. Some clones are lacking; in checked studies, under half of them reflect an unresolved V gene, and why the rest are absent is not known. This sample is represented by around 75,000 clones; more than 70% of them were singletons. The ten largest clonotypes hold around 0.96% of the sample. The starting material was peripheral blood, obtained in the first trimester of pregnancy. Every receptor here comes from a female donor in good health, enrolled as a control in a pregnancy study.

This chain links TRBV14 with TRBJ2-5; TRBD2 matches at 8 bases. V lost 4 bases to trimming and J lost 3 bases; unmatched junction nucleotides: 7. Germline V lookup: CDR1 SGHDN, CDR2 FVKESK. The CDR3 totals 15 residues. CDR3 bases: TGTGCCAGCAGCCGGGGGGGTAGCGGGGAAGAGACCCAGTACTTC. It is translated as CASSRGGSGEETQYF.

The chain recombines TRBV28 with TRBJ1-2, with 7 bases that match TRBD1. V lost 6 bases to trimming and J lost 3 bases; unmatched junction nucleotides: 7. Germline lookup yields CDR1 MDHEN and CDR2 SYDVKM. The CDR3 covers 14 residues. Here the CDR3 DNA reads TGTGCCAGCAGCCGATTAGACAGGGACTATGGCTACACCTTC. Amino acid sequence: CASSRLDRDYGYTF.

The chain joins TRBV7-8 to TRBJ2-3, with 8 nucleotides matching TRBD2. There are 16 residues in the CDR3. The germline CDR1 and CDR2 sequences are SGHVS and FQNEAQ. The J segment lost 0 bases and the V segment lost 4 bases, leaving 6 bases of the junction unmatched. The CDR3 sequence is CASSSRLALSTDTQYF. In nucleotides, the CDR3 is TGTGCCAGCAGCTCGCGACTAGCGTTGAGCACAGATACGCAGTATTTT.

The chain combines TRBV2 with TRBJ1-3; no definite D call. The V gene's germline CDR1 is SNHLY and CDR2 FYNNEI. The CDR3 contains 12 residues. The V and J ends lost 8 bases and 1 base respectively, with 6 bases between them. CDR3 amino acids: CASGQSGNTIYF. The DNA of the CDR3 is TGTGCCAGCGGTCAGTCTGGAAACACCATATATTTT. Filled out from reference TRBV2 and TRBJ1-3, the complete variable domain reads EPEVTQTPSHQVTQMGQEVILRCVPISNHLYFYWYRQILGQKVEFLVSFYNNEISEKSEIFDDQFSVERPDGSNFTLKIRSTKLEDSAMYFCASGQSGNTIYFGEGSWLTVV.

The rearrangement links TRBV5-1 to TRBJ1-1; D is ambiguous. V shed 0 bases and J shed 8 bases, with 11 bases lying between them. This CDR3 is built from 13 residues. Germline CDR1 and CDR2: SGHRS and YFSETQ. This CDR3 is CASSLDGWLEAFF. The CDR3 region has the DNA TGCGCCAGCAGCTTGGACGGGTGGTTGGAAGCTTTCTTT.

This clone was counted a single time. V and J are TRBV7-8 and TRBJ2-2; D gene ambiguous. Looked up from germline, CDR1 is SGHVS and CDR2 is FQNEAQ. The germline V and J ends were trimmed by 4 bases and 2 bases, with 5 bases remaining between them. The length of the CDR3 is 13 residues. Written as DNA, the CDR3 is TGTGCCAGCAGCTCCAAAAACACCGGGGAGCTGTTTTTT. This encodes CASSSKNTGELFF.

Points on this clone: One junction end disagrees with the germline gene, perhaps due to a read error. The chain employs TRBV4-2 and TRBJ1-2, with D perhaps TRBD1 (6 bases). The CDR3 is 14 residues long. Germline V gene data show CDR1 as LGHNA and CDR2 as YNFKEQ. The CDR3 DNA reads as TGTGCCAGCACCCAAGACCTAGGGGGCTATGGCTACACCTTC. Its translation: CASTQDLGGYGYTF.